Sequencing of this T cell receptor beta chain was carried out in a study of T cells after posttransplantation cyclophosphamide. Whole-study results and caveats: Donor CD8+ memory clones often dominated recipient blood repertoires at later times. Skin or GI-infiltrating T cells shared few TRB sequences with blood. Recipient CMV seropositivity and CMV reactivation strongly tracked TRB clonality.

Sequencing used immunoSEQ multiplex PCR; TCRdb keeps in-frame clones, though not all of them. Of approximately 16,000 clones in the sample, approximately 81% were seen once. This CDR3 region has 20 residues. As for this clone: What it recognizes is unknown. Other DNA sequences within the sample encode an identical CDR3.

Methotrexate plus calcineurin inhibitor accompanied controls' myeloablative marrow transplants; sampling was 1 year later. The clonotype comes from a male patient aged 18 to 35 who received an allogeneic stem cell transplant from a related donor, was CMV-positive, and had no GVHD. Some T cells may trace back to the graft donor. V is TRBV21-1 and J is TRBJ2-7; TRBD1, the table's D call, lacks a check against the DNA. TRBV21-1 is a documented pseudogene. The sequencing used PBMCs, collected less than 400 days after allogeneic stem cell transplant with calcineurin inhibitor and methotrexate. The CDR3 spells CASSHSWRQGLPSGGYGQYF. CDR3 DNA: TGTGCCAGCAGTCACTCCTGGAGACAGGGGTTACCTAGCGGAGGGTACGGGCAGTACTTC.